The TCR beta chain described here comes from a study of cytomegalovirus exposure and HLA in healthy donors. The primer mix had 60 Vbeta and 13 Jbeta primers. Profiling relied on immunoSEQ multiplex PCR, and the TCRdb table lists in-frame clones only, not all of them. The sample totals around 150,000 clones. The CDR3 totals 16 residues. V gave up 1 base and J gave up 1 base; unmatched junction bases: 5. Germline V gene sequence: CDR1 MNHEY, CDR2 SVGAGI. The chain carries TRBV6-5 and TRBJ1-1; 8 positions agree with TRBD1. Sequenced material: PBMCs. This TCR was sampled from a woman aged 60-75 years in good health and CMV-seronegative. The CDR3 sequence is CASSYFPGTGNTEAFF. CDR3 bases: TGTGCCAGCAGTTACTTTCCCGGGACAGGGAACACTGAAGCTTTCTTT.